These T cell receptor beta chains were read from a single sample in a study of immune evolution from preneoplasia to lung adenocarcinoma. Produced via immunoSEQ multiplex PCR; TCRdb's table is partial and in-frame only. Of some 5,000 clones detected, approximately 72% appear once; the ten largest clones hold approximately 9%. Sequences were obtained from FFPE normal lung tissue adjacent to the tumor. The receptors were gathered from a person aged 50-75 years with lung adenocarcinoma. Both conserved end residues are part of each CDR3. The D gene is left open where the match is weak. The size of a clone is reported for some rows only, either as once, few or many, or as a class for expanded clones.

J	V	D	size	DNA	CDR3
TRBJ2-3	TRBV7-9	.	.	TGTGCCAGCAGCCCCCCCCGGATGGGTTCTAGCACAGATACGCAGTATTTT	CASSPPRMGSSTDTQYF
TRBJ2-5	TRBV29-1	TRBD1	.	TGCAGCGTGGAGGACAGGGCGTACCAAGAGACCCAGTACTTC	CSVEDRAYQETQYF
TRBJ2-7	TRBV29-1	.	.	TGCAGCGTCGAAGGGTATGTAGGGGGCGAGCAGTACTTC	CSVEGYVGGEQYF
TRBJ2-6	TRBV11-1	.	.	TGTGCCAGCAGCCCCCTGGTGGGCTCTGGGGCCAACGTCCTGACTTTC	CASSPLVGSGANVLTF
TRBJ2-2	TRBV6-1	.	few	TGTGCCAGCAGTGAAGGAGGCTCGGAGACCGGGGAGCTGTTTTTT	CASSEGGSETGELFF
TRBJ1-5	TRBV10-2	.	.	TGCGCCAGCAGTGAATTGGGGAGCAATCAGCCCCAGCATTTT	CASSELGSNQPQHF
TRBJ2-2	TRBV28	TRBD1	once	TGTGCCAGCAGTTTTGCGGACAGGGGGCCGGGGACCGGGGAGCTGTTTTTT	CASSFADRGPGTGELFF
TRBJ1-4	TRBV28	TRBD1	.	TGTGCCAGCAGCAGAGGGACAGGGGGGAATGAAAAACTGTTTTTT	CASSRGTGGNEKLFF
TRBJ2-1	TRBV7-3	.	.	TGTGCCAGCAGCCGAAGCGAGGGTCCCTACAATGAGCAGTTCTTC	CASSRSEGPYNEQFF
TRBJ2-3	TRBV18	.	.	TGTGCCAGCTCACCATACGTTTCAGATACGCAGTATTTT	CASSPYVSDTQYF
TRBJ2-7	TRBV29-1	TRBD1	.	TGCAGCGTTGTTTGGGACAGTATCTCCTACGAGCAGTACTTC	CSVVWDSISYEQYF
TRBJ2-3	TRBV9	.	.	TGTGCCAGCAGCTTAGGGCTAGCTTTCCCAGATACGCAGTATTTT	CASSLGLAFPDTQYF
TRBJ2-1	TRBV4-2	.	.	TGTGCCAGCAGCCAACTCGGTGGGACCCAGTCGATTAATGAGCAGTTCTTC	CASSQLGGTQSINEQFF
TRBJ2-6	TRBV5-1	TRBD1	.	TGCGCCAGCAGCTTGGCCGCGACAGGGGGCACTGGGGCCAACGTCCTGACTTTC	CASSLAATGGTGANVLTF
TRBJ2-7	TRBV6-5	.	once	TGTGCCAGCAGTTACTCGAGACATAACTCCTACGAGCAGTACTTC	CASSYSRHNSYEQYF
TRBJ1-5	TRBV6-1	TRBD1	.	TGTGCCGCCCAGGGGGGCTGGGCTCAGCCCCAGCATTTT	CAAQGGWAQPQHF
TRBJ2-1	TRBV2	TRBD1	.	TGTGCCAGCTACAGGGGCACTTACAATGAGCAGTTCTTC	CASYRGTYNEQFF
TRBJ2-3	TRBV5-1	TRBD2	.	TGCGCCAGCAGCTCGACGCCTGGGACTATGGATACGCAGTATTTT	CASSSTPGTMDTQYF
TRBJ2-1	TRBV5-4	.	.	TGTGCCAGCAGCTTGGGGCAGAGCTACAATGAGCAGTTCTTC	CASSLGQSYNEQFF
TRBJ2-2	TRBV6-5	TRBD1	.	TGTGCCAGCCGACAGGGTGCCGGGGAGCTGTTTTTT	CASRQGAGELFF
TRBJ2-1	TRBV2	.	.	TGTGCCAGCAGTACGGGAGTTTTCTACAATGAGCAGTTCTTC	CASSTGVFYNEQFF
TRBJ2-7	TRBV7-9	.	medium-sized	TGTGCCAGCAGCTTATACTACGAGCAGTACTTC	CASSLYYEQYF
TRBJ2-7	TRBV20-1	.	.	TGCAGTGCTAGTCGGCACTACGAGCAGTACTTC	CSASRHYEQYF
TRBJ2-5	TRBV7-6	TRBD2	.	TGTGCCAGCAGCCAAACTAGCGGCTTAGAACAAGAGACCCAGTACTTC	CASSQTSGLEQETQYF
TRBJ2-7	TRBV11-3	.	.	TGTGCCAGCAGCTTAGACGGGAGAGAGCAGTACTTC	CASSLDGREQYF
TRBJ2-1	TRBV6-5	.	.	TGTGCCAGCAGATCCGGGACACGCGACAATGAGCAGTTCTTC	CASRSGTRDNEQFF
TRBJ2-3	TRBV7-2	.	.	TGTGCCAGCAGCCCACTAGGTAGCACAGATACGCAGTATTTT	CASSPLGSTDTQYF
TRBJ1-1	TRBV6-1	.	few	TGTGCCAGCAGTAATACAGGACTTGGGACTGAAGCTTTCTTT	CASSNTGLGTEAFF
TRBJ2-1	TRBV6-1	.	.	TGTGCCAGCAGTGCGACGCGGACAGAGCAGTTCTTC	CASSATRTEQFF
TRBJ2-1	TRBV2	TRBD1	.	TGTGCCAGCAGTGGGGACAGGGATGTCTACAATGAGCAGTTCTTC	CASSGDRDVYNEQFF
TRBJ2-7	TRBV4-1	TRBD1	once	TGCGCCAGCAGCCAAGATGCCCCCTGGGGACAGGGATTGCGCGAGCAGTACTTC	CASSQDAPWGQGLREQYF
TRBJ2-7	TRBV29-1	TRBD1	.	TGCAGCGTTGAAAGTCACGTTACTTTAAGGGACAGAGGAAACCTCTACGAGCAGTACTTC	CSVESHVTLRDRGNLYEQYF
TRBJ1-2	TRBV5-6	.	.	TGTGCCAGCACCCCCTCCGGCGGGGTCTTCTATGGCTACACCTTC	CASTPSGGVFYGYTF
TRBJ2-7	TRBV27	TRBD2	.	TGTGCCAGCACCCCTAGCGCGGGAGTACCCTACGAGCAGTACTTC	CASTPSAGVPYEQYF
TRBJ2-5	TRBV11-2	TRBD1	.	TGTGCCAGCAGCTTAGGGTCAGGGGGTTACGAGACCCAGTACTTC	CASSLGSGGYETQYF
TRBJ1-1	TRBV18	.	.	TGTGCCAGCTCACCACCGGTCAGGGCGAACACTGAAGCTTTCTTT	CASSPPVRANTEAFF
TRBJ2-1	TRBV4-1	TRBD2	once	TGCGCCAGCAGCCATCCGGGACTAGCGGGAGGGCCTACCTACAATGAGCAGTTCTTC	CASSHPGLAGGPTYNEQFF
TRBJ1-1	TRBV5-1	.	.	TGCGCCAGCAGTTTTGATGCCGGGCAACCCCGACCTTTCTTT	CASSFDAGQPRPFF
TRBJ1-5	TRBV18	.	few	TGTGCCAGCTCACGAGACACAAATCAGCCCCAGCATTTT	CASSRDTNQPQHF
TRBJ1-1	TRBV29-1	.	large	TGCAGCGTTGAGTTGGGGAAAGCTTTCTTT	CSVELGKAFF
TRBJ1-2	TRBV6-1	.	.	TGTGCCAGCAGTGGCAGTATCTATGGCTACACCTTC	CASSGSIYGYTF
TRBJ1-2	TRBV14	.	once	TGTGCCAGCAGCCAAGGACTGCAAACCTATGGCTACACCTTC	CASSQGLQTYGYTF
TRBJ2-5	TRBV6-5	TRBD2	.	TGTGCCGCGGCCGTCACTAGCGGGAGGGAGACCCAGTACTTC	CAAAVTSGRETQYF
TRBJ2-1	TRBV15	TRBD2	few	TGTGCCACCAGCGGCGGGAGTCGCAATGAGCAGTTCTTC	CATSGGSRNEQFF
TRBJ1-5	TRBV28	.	.	TGTGCCAGCAGTTCCCGGGACATCAATCAGCCCCAGCATTTT	CASSSRDINQPQHF
TRBJ2-1	TRBV7-6	TRBD2	once	TGTGCCAGCAGCTCACGGAGGGCGGGAGGGCCGAGCTCCTACAATGAGCAGTTCTTC	CASSSRRAGGPSSYNEQFF
TRBJ2-4	TRBV6-1	TRBD1	once	TGTGCCAGCCGAGGGGGCTTGACCAAAAACATTCAGTACTTC	CASRGGLTKNIQYF
TRBJ2-1	TRBV6-5	TRBD1	.	TGTGCCAGCAGTCCAACAGGGGGCTACTACAATGAGCAGTTCTTC	CASSPTGGYYNEQFF
TRBJ2-5	TRBV6-4	TRBD1	.	TGTGCCAGCAGTCCAACCGGGACAGGGGGGCAAGAGACCCAGTACTTC	CASSPTGTGGQETQYF
TRBJ2-5	TRBV2	TRBD2	.	TGTGCCAGCAGCCCAGGACTAGCGGGGCAAGAGACCCAGTACTTC	CASSPGLAGQETQYF
TRBJ2-7	TRBV27	.	medium-sized	TGTGCCAGCAGTTTAATAGGGGGGGGCGAGCAGTACTTC	CASSLIGGGEQYF
TRBJ2-7	TRBV7-2	.	.	TGTGCCAGCAGCTTAGAGGTGGGGTCCTGGGGGGCCTTTTCCTACGAGCAGTACTTC	CASSLEVGSWGAFSYEQYF
TRBJ2-1	TRBV4-2	.	.	TGTGCCAGCAGCCAAGATAGTGCTAGGTACGGGCAAAATGAGCAGTTCTTC	CASSQDSARYGQNEQFF
TRBJ1-3	TRBV9	.	large	TGTGCCAGCAGACCCCAAATTGGTGGAAACACCATATATTTT	CASRPQIGGNTIYF
TRBJ2-5	TRBV4-2	TRBD2	.	TGTGCCAGCAGCCAGGGAGGGGAAGGGACCCAGTACTTC	CASSQGGEGTQYF
TRBJ2-3	TRBV6-6	TRBD2	.	TGTGCCAGCAGGGGACTAGGCACAGATACGCAGTATTTT	CASRGLGTDTQYF
TRBJ2-2	TRBV18	TRBD1	medium-sized	TGTGCCAGCTCACCGACAGGGAACCCGAACACCGGGGAGCTGTTTTTT	CASSPTGNPNTGELFF
TRBJ1-5	TRBV27	TRBD1	few	TGTGCCAGCAGATCCATTACAGGGGGGAATCAGCCCCAGCATTTT	CASRSITGGNQPQHF
TRBJ2-7	TRBV5-6	TRBD2	.	TGTGCCAGCAGTCCGGGGGGGGGTGAGCAGTACTTC	CASSPGGGEQYF